A selection of T cell receptor beta chains follows, all from one sample in a study of identical twins. TCRdb passed the 5' RACE reads through MiXCR, listing each CDR3 protein once. This table holds hundreds of thousands of distinct CDR3 sequences, 9.4% found once. Sequencing input: memory (CD45RO+) T cells sorted from blood. The receptors were sampled from a woman aged 18-29 years in good health. Each CDR3 is given with its conserved first and last residue. A D gene is named only where the DNA matches it firmly. The size entry is marked missing in some rows and otherwise reads once, few, many or a size class.

- | TRBJ1-3 | TRBV6-1 | few | TGTGCCAGCAGTCGACAGAGAGCGGGAAACACCATATATTTT | CASSRQRAGNTIYF
- | TRBJ1-6 | TRBV2 | many | TGTGCCAGCAGATTTTCTGGACAACATAATTCACCCCTCCACTTT | CASRFSGQHNSPLHF
- | TRBJ1-4 | TRBV15 | - | TGTGCCACCAGCATCCGACAGAGTAATGAAAAACTGTTTTTT | CATSIRQSNEKLFF
TRBD2 | TRBJ2-2 | TRBV28 | many | TGTGCCAGCACTCCTTCGACTAGCGGGAGAACCGGGGAGCTGTTTTTT | CASTPSTSGRTGELFF
- | TRBJ2-1 | TRBV7-2 | few | TGTGCCAGCAACCTTAAAAGCGGATCGAGGGTCAATGAGCAGTTCTTC | CASNLKSGSRVNEQFF
- | TRBJ1-6 | TRBV7-9 | - | TGTGCCAGCAGCCCGAACCGGGACATTAATTCACCCCTCCACTTT | CASSPNRDINSPLHF
- | TRBJ2-1 | TRBV6-4 | many | TGTGCCAGCAGTGGACAATTCGGCTCCTACAATGAGCAGTTCTTC | CASSGQFGSYNEQFF
- | TRBJ1-5 | TRBV3-1 | - | TGTGCCAGCAGCCGGGACACCGGCAATCAGCCCCAGCATTTT | CASSRDTGNQPQHF
TRBD2 | TRBJ2-3 | TRBV2 | many | TGTGCCACCGGGACTATCGCCATAGATACGCAGTATTTT | CATGTIAIDTQYF
TRBD1 | TRBJ1-2 | TRBV20-1 | - | TGCAGTGCTAGAGAGCAGGGGGCTTCTTTTGGGGGCTACACCTTC | CSAREQGASFGGYTF
- | TRBJ1-3 | TRBV6-6 | many | TGTGCCAGCAGTCCTGACCCCGTTGGCACCATATATTTT | CASSPDPVGTIYF
TRBD1 | TRBJ2-7 | TRBV24-1 | few | TGTGCCACCAGTGATCCTTCGGACAGGCTAGACCACGAGCAGTACTTC | CATSDPSDRLDHEQYF
- | TRBJ2-1 | TRBV12-3/TRBV12-4 | few | TGTGCCAGCAAAAAGACAGGTGGGGTTTACAATGAGCAGTTCTTC | CASKKTGGVYNEQFF
TRBD1 | TRBJ1-1 | TRBV18 | - | TGTGCCAGCTTACGACAGGGGGCAGAGGCTGAAGCTTTCTTT | CASLRQGAEAEAFF
- | TRBJ1-1 | TRBV7-9 | - | TGTGCCAGCAGACTTAAGGCGGGGGTTGAAGCTTTCTTT | CASRLKAGVEAFF
- | TRBJ2-5 | TRBV12-3/TRBV12-4 | - | TGTCCCAGCAGTTTGGGAGAGACCCAGTACTTC | CPSSLGETQYF
TRBD2 | TRBJ2-2 | TRBV5-1 | many | TGCGCCAGCAGCCAAACTAGCGCGAACACCGGGGAGCTGTTTTTT | CASSQTSANTGELFF
- | TRBJ1-4 | TRBV20-1 | few | TGCAGTGTCCTAGACAGGATGACGGAAAAACTGTTTTTT | CSVLDRMTEKLFF
- | TRBJ2-2 | TRBV13 | few | TGTGCCAGCACTGTCAGGGGCCCCGGGGAGCTGTTTTTT | CASTVRGPGELFF
TRBD2 | TRBJ2-3 | TRBV20-1 | few | TGCAGTGCTAATGTAGCGGGGCACACAGATACGCAGTATTTT | CSANVAGHTDTQYF
- | TRBJ1-5 | TRBV4-1 | - | TGCGCCAGCAGCCAGATGGGGGGAGCGGATCAGCCCCAGCATTTT | CASSQMGGADQPQHF
- | TRBJ1-1 | TRBV5-1 | - | TGCGCCAGCAGAGAAGGGATTAACACTGAAGCTTTCTTT | CASREGINTEAFF
- | TRBJ2-1 | TRBV3-1 | - | TGTGCCAGCAGCCAATTACCCACCGGTGAGCAGTTCTTC | CASSQLPTGEQFF
- | TRBJ1-5 | TRBV6-1 | - | TGTGCCAGCAGTGAAGCCGGGCAGGGCCAGCCCCAGCATTTT | CASSEAGQGQPQHF
- | TRBJ2-2 | TRBV6-5 | few | TGTGCCAGCAGTTACTCTGTCAGTTCGAACACCGGGGAGCTGTTTTTT | CASSYSVSSNTGELFF
TRBD2 | TRBJ2-3 | TRBV5-1 | few | TGCGCCAGCAGCTTGTTAGGGACTAGCGGGGGGACACGCACAGATACGCAGTATTTT | CASSLLGTSGGTRTDTQYF
- | TRBJ2-7 | TRBV10-3 | few | TGTGCCATCACGAGGGGGAACGAGCAGTACTTC | CAITRGNEQYF
TRBD1 | TRBJ2-7 | TRBV4-1 | many | TGCGCCAGCAGCCAAGATCGCCGACAGGGGATATACGAGCAGTACTTC | CASSQDRRQGIYEQYF
- | TRBJ2-1 | TRBV6-6 | once | TGTGCCAGCAGTCGACTCAGGGTAGGTGAGAAGTTCTTC | CASSRLRVGEKFF
- | TRBJ2-1 | TRBV7-8 | few | TGTGCCAGCAGCTCCCCCACCGCCATCCCGGAGGGTGAGCAGTTCTTC | CASSSPTAIPEGEQFF
- | TRBJ2-7 | TRBV5-5 | - | TGTGCCAGCAGCTTGGCACAGGGAGTCGGAGAGCAGTACTTC | CASSLAQGVGEQYF